This entry lists 22 T cell receptor beta chains sequenced from one sample in a study of cytomegalovirus exposure and HLA in healthy donors. It was with 60 Vbeta and 13 Jbeta primers that the PCR ran. Here immunoSEQ multiplex PCR was the method, and the copy in TCRdb shows in-frame clones only, minus some. This table has more than 100,000 clones, about 79% appearing once. The sample comprised PBMCs. The receptors were gathered from a female donor in good health and CMV-seropositive.

This chain connects TRBV9 to TRBJ1-1; D possibly corresponds to TRBD1 (5 bases). There are 14 residues in the CDR3. V was shortened by 0 bases and J by 1 base, with 7 bases between the two germline ends. CDR1 is SGDLS and CDR2 is YYNGEE in the germline V gene. The CDR3 reads CASSVVTGNTEAFF. The CDR3 region has the DNA TGTGCCAGCAGCGTAGTCACAGGGAACACTGAAGCTTTCTTT.

CDR3 nucleotide sequence: TGTGCCTGGAGCCCACGGCGCGGGGGCTACACTGAAGCTTTCTTT. Amino acids: CAWSPRRGGYTEAFF. The rearrangement uses TRBV30 and TRBJ1-1; D might be TRBD1 (6 bases). The CDR3 has 15 residues. V was pared by 3 bases and J by 3 bases, with 17 bases between. In germline, CDR1 is GTSNPN, CDR2 SVGIG (reference sequence).

The V and J genes are TRBV19 and TRBJ2-5, with TRBD2 identical over 7 bases. V shed 4 bases and J 5 bases; nucleotides not matched to a gene: 4. Per germline, CDR1 LNHDA and CDR2 SQIVND (reference sequence). This CDR3 is built from 13 residues. CDR3 protein: CASSKGGRETQYF. The CDR3 bases are TGTGCCAGTAGTAAGGGAGGGCGGGAGACCCAGTACTTC.

This clone is a singleton in its sample. The chain combines TRBV6-1 with TRBJ2-7, with D maybe TRBD2 (6 bases). CDR1 MNHNS and CDR2 SASEGT come from the germline V gene. There are 14 residues in the CDR3. Trimming left V 4 bases short and J 2 bases short, with 12 bases between. The CDR3 spells CASSVRRGTYEQYF. In DNA form, the CDR3 reads TGTGCCAGCAGTGTACGGCGGGGAACCTACGAGCAGTACTTC.

The table lists this clone with a few counts. The CDR3 loop reads CASSLRQAPSYEQYF. CDR3 coding DNA: TGCGCCAGCAGCTTAAGACAGGCACCCTCCTACGAGCAGTACTTC. The V and J genes are TRBV5-1 and TRBJ2-7, with D perhaps TRBD1 (6 bases). Germline V gives CDR1 SGHRS, CDR2 YFSETQ. Trimming left V 2 bases short and J 0 bases short, with 12 bases between. The length of the CDR3 is 15 residues.

This chain joins TRBV5-4 and TRBJ2-7; D might be TRBD2 (5 bases). From germline, CDR1 is SGHNT and CDR2 YYREEE (reference sequence). This CDR3 spans 13 amino acids. V gave up 0 bases and J gave up 4 bases, with 8 bases separating them. This CDR3 reads CASSLGRAYEQYF. The CDR3 coding sequence is TGTGCCAGCAGCTTGGGGCGGGCATACGAGCAGTACTTC.

The genes are TRBV6-5 and TRBJ2-3, with a possible D match to TRBD1 (5 bases). The CDR3 is 15 residues long. The germline V gene has CDR1 MNHEY and CDR2 SVGAGI. V lost 7 bases and J lost 7, with 21 bases in between. CDR3 nucleotide sequence: TGTGCCAGCAAAGAGGAAGGGCAGGGCCACTATACGCAGTATTTT. This codes for CASKEEGQGHYTQYF.

This chain uses TRBV10-3 with TRBJ2-7; 7 bases map to TRBD1. The CDR3 covers 14 residues. Losses at the gene ends were 3 bases for V and 6 bases for J; bases not matched to a gene: 8. Germline-derived CDR1 and CDR2 are ENHRY and SYGVKD. The CDR3 protein is CAISDQGDSSEQYF. For the CDR3, the DNA is TGTGCCATCAGTGATCAGGGGGATAGTAGCGAGCAGTACTTC.

This chain connects TRBV18 to TRBJ1-1, with D possibly matching TRBD1 (5 bases). Per germline, CDR1 KGHSH and CDR2 LQKENI. V shed 6 bases and J shed 6 bases, with 29 bases lying between them. The CDR3 covers 18 residues. The CDR3 nucleotides read TGTGCCAGCTCCGGGCCTGGACAAGATTTTTCTGGGATCGCTGAAGCTTTCTTT. Protein: CASSGPGQDFSGIAEAFF.

CDR3 residues: CASSIRYQGAHGYTF. The CDR3 nucleotides are TGTGCCAGTAGTATAAGGTATCAGGGGGCTCATGGCTACACCTTC. The rearrangement links TRBV19 to TRBJ1-2; 8 bases align to TRBD1. This CDR3 is 15 amino acids long. Germline V gene sequence: CDR1 LNHDA, CDR2 SQIVND (reference sequence). V gave up 2 bases and J gave up 6 bases; unmatched junction bases: 8.

V usage is TRBV5-1 and J usage is TRBJ2-7; the match to TRBD2 covers 8 bases. In germline, CDR1 is SGHRS, CDR2 YFSETQ. V was clipped by 4 bases and J by 1 base; unmatched bases: 16. The CDR3 runs 18 residues. The CDR3 reads CASSNKGRGGDLSYEQYF. CDR3 nucleotide sequence: TGCGCCAGCAGCAACAAAGGCCGGGGGGGGGACTTATCCTACGAGCAGTACTTC.

The V and J genes are TRBV4-1 and TRBJ2-7, with D possibly matching TRBD1 (6 bases). The CDR3 has 16 amino acids. Deletions cut 2 bases from V and 4 bases from J, with 18 bases between. CDR1 is MGHRA and CDR2 is YSYEKL in the germline V gene. The CDR3 is CASSQNPGQKGYEQYF. CDR3 sequence (DNA): TGCGCCAGCAGCCAAAATCCCGGACAGAAAGGGTACGAGCAGTACTTC.

The CDR3 nucleotides are TGTGCCAGCAGCTCACTTAGGGGAGGGAACACTGAAGCTTTCTTT. It yields the protein CASSSLRGGNTEAFF. The genes are TRBV7-2 and TRBJ1-1; D perhaps matches TRBD1 (5 bases). The CDR3 consists of 15 residues. The ends were cut back, 4 bases at V and 1 base at J, with 13 bases in the middle. Looked up from germline, CDR1 is SGHTA and CDR2 is FQGNSA.

This sequence joins TRBV27 and TRBJ1-6, with D tentatively TRBD1 (5 bases). The CDR3 contains 15 residues. V lost 4 bases and J lost 7, with 14 bases in between. The V gene's germline CDR1 is MNHEY and CDR2 SMNVEV (reference sequence). CDR3 DNA sequence: TGTGCCAGCAGTTGGGGCACAGTTTCAAATTCACCCCTCCACTTT. Amino acid sequence: CASSWGTVSNSPLHF.

This clone was seen only a few times. J is TRBJ2-6 and V is TRBV5-1; D is possibly TRBD1 (6 bases). Trimming pared 4 bases from V and 4 bases from J, leaving 12 bases between. The CDR3 is 15 amino acids. Looked up from germline, CDR1 is SGHRS and CDR2 is YFSETQ. The CDR3 is CASSPRGPGANVLTF. In DNA, the CDR3 is TGCGCCAGCAGCCCCAGGGGTCCCGGGGCCAACGTCCTGACTTTC.

The chain recombines TRBV18 with TRBJ2-3, with TRBD1 as a possible D gene (5 bases). V was pared by 3 bases and J by 4 bases, with 17 bases between. This CDR3 has 16 amino acids. Germline CDR1 is KGHSH and CDR2 is LQKENI. The CDR3 nucleotides are TGTGCCAGCTCACCGGGGTTAACAGGATACGCAGATACGCAGTATTTT. This encodes CASSPGLTGYADTQYF.

The rearrangement joins TRBV30 to TRBJ2-1; a weak D match, TRBD2 (6 bases). The CDR3 has 15 residues. The V gene's germline CDR1 is GTSNPN and CDR2 SVGIG (reference sequence). Trimming pared 4 bases from V and 1 base from J, leaving 14 bases between. CDR3 DNA sequence: TGTGCCTGGATAGGGGCGGGACGGTCCTACAATGAGCAGTTCTTC. Protein sequence: CAWIGAGRSYNEQFF.

This chain uses TRBV7-6 with TRBJ2-7; 8 nucleotides align to TRBD1. The CDR3 is 15 residues long. V lost 2 bases and J lost 4; bases outside the gene matches: 7. From germline, CDR1 is SGHVS and CDR2 FNYEAQ. CDR3 in amino acids: CASSLNQGAEYEQYF. CDR3 DNA: TGTGCCAGCAGCTTAAATCAGGGGGCCGAATACGAGCAGTACTTC.

This chain joins TRBV5-4 and TRBJ2-3; TRBD1 is a possible D gene (6 bases). The V gene lost 4 bases and the J gene lost 2 bases, with 14 bases spanning the gap. CDR1 SGHNT and CDR2 YYREEE come from the germline V gene (reference sequence). This CDR3 has 15 residues. CDR3 sequence: CASSRMDRLTDTQYF. The CDR3 coding sequence is TGTGCCAGCAGCCGGATGGACAGACTCACAGATACGCAGTATTTT.

This chain joins TRBV19 and TRBJ1-3; D is perhaps TRBD1 (5 bases). CDR1 LNHDA and CDR2 SQIVND come from the germline V gene (reference sequence). V shed 3 bases and J shed 2 bases, with 8 bases lying between them. This CDR3 spans 14 amino acids. The CDR3 DNA reads TGTGCCAGTAGTATTAGGGGAACTGGAAACACCATATATTTT. This encodes CASSIRGTGNTIYF.

The table lists this clone with a few counts. The rearrangement uses TRBV19 and TRBJ2-7; weak D call: TRBD1 (6 bases). Germline V gene data show CDR1 as LNHDA and CDR2 as SQIVND (reference sequence). The CDR3 is 12 residues long. V lost 6 bases and J lost 3, with 9 bases in between. In nucleotides, the CDR3 is TGTGCCAGTAGAGGACAGAGCTACGAGCAGTACTTC. This encodes CASRGQSYEQYF.

This chain joins TRBV4-2 and TRBJ1-3; the match to TRBD1 covers 7 bases. The CDR3 loop spans 15 amino acids. The J segment lost 2 bases and the V segment lost 4 bases, leaving 5 bases of the junction unmatched. Germline-derived CDR1 and CDR2 are LGHNA and YNFKEQ. The CDR3 DNA sequence: TGTGCCAGCAGCCCCGACAGGGTAACTGGAAACACCATATATTTT. This translates into CASSPDRVTGNTIYF.